The clone carrying this T cell receptor beta chain appeared many times. Its antigen is unknown. From germline, CDR1 is SGHDN and CDR2 FVKESK. The CDR3 totals 14 residues. The V end lost 0 bases, the J end lost 3 bases, and 8 bases lay between the germline ends. Graves' hyperthyroidism without ophthalmopathy progression within 18 months was termed stable. Those patients with uncontrolled infection, other autoimmune disease, pregnancy or lactation were excluded. The data originate from a study of T cells in Graves' hyperthyroidism and ophthalmopathy. Amplification of TCR beta CDR3 regions used RNA as the template. First-round RT-PCR of the TCR CDR3 relied on the HTBI primer set. Via MiXCR, TCRdb re-called the multiplex PCR reads, giving one row per CDR3 protein. This table holds about 500,000 distinct CDR3 sequences, over 15% found once. Study-level findings and limits: Most clonotypes expanded in the thyroid (above 0.001) were also present in blood. Ophthalmopathy and stable hyperthyroidism were told apart by a 13 V-J model.

The material sequenced was blood. The receptor was derived from a woman aged 18-35 years with Graves' hyperthyroidism. V gene TRBV14 combines with J gene TRBJ1-1; D possibly corresponds to TRBD1 (6 bases). This chain's CDR3 is CASSQETGYTEAFF. The CDR3 nucleotides read TGTGCCAGCAGCCAAGAAACAGGGTACACTGAAGCTTTCTTT. The entire variable domain, with the rest obtained from reference TRBV14 and TRBJ1-1, is as follows: EAGVTQFPSHSVIEKGQTVTLRCDPISGHDNLYWYRRVMGKEIKFLLHFVKESKQDESGMPNNRFLAERTGGTYSTLKVQPAELEDSGVYFCASSQETGYTEAFFGQGTRLTVV.